This T cell receptor (beta chain) was obtained from a study of T cells after posttransplantation cyclophosphamide. The data were produced by immunoSEQ multiplex PCR, yet TCRdb's version contains in-frame clones alone and is incomplete. Found here are 25,000 or so clones, more than 75% of them singletons; the top ten hold 6.3%. Germline V CDR1 and CDR2: MNHNS, SASEGT. V dropped 5 bases and J dropped 5 bases, with 12 bases sitting between them. The CDR3 is 13 amino acids. This clone was counted once. The antigen remains undetermined. Findings and caveats of the study: Recipient CMV seropositivity and CMV reactivation strongly tracked TRB clonality. Donor CD8+ memory clones often dominated recipient blood repertoires at later times. Blood and skin or GI T cell repertoires showed limited TRB overlap.

The rearrangement uses TRBV6-1 and TRBJ1-2, with no clear D. Sequenced material: PBMCs. The source is an older woman with a blood cancer, CMV-positive, and with a related stem cell donor. Here the CDR3 DNA reads TGTGCCAGCAGTAACACCTTTTGGTATGGCTACACCTTC. Translation: CASSNTFWYGYTF.